Here is one TCR beta chain with its context. The antigen is undetermined. Amplification used two nested PCRs: around 17 cycles, then about 9 cycles, on TCRalpha/TCRbeta cDNA. After re-calling the 5' RACE reads, TCRdb lists one entry per CDR3 protein, DNA absent. The record lists around 40,000 distinct CDR3 sequences, of which the ten most abundant hold 5% to 6%. The CDR3 consists of 12 residues. CDR1 is MNHEY, CDR2 SVGEGT, per germline. The data are from a study of monozygotic twins with inflammatory bowel disease. Points from the study as a whole: Lower TCRbeta diversity (inverse Simpson) was seen in IBD patients than in healthy co-twins. Separate T cell subtypes could not be resolved from one another.

Source material: blood. This clonotype was obtained from a human donor with ulcerative colitis or Crohn's disease, or a healthy co-twin of an affected twin (not recorded which). The rearrangement joins TRBV6-2 or TRBV6-3 to TRBJ2-1; as DNA is missing, the TRBD1 call by TCRdb cannot be tested. The CDR3: CASSEQGNEQFF.